What follows describes a single T cell receptor (beta chain). This receptor's antigen is unknown. Base qualities were left out, and no much larger clone turns up one base away. From a lookup of the germline V gene, CDR1 and CDR2 are SGHTA and FQGNSA. For this chain, trimming is 5 bases at the V end and 10 bases at the J end, and the number of junction bases without a gene match is 12. From cysteine to phenylalanine, the CDR3 is 15 amino acids long. Only CDR3 DNA remains: 45 bases, in frame from the first base. The data are from a study of shared clonotypes between healthy human individuals (dated by TCRdb to 2019 to 2021). In the study overall: Three men and two women, aged 18 to 49 years, made up the cohort. The study deeply sequenced blood TCR repertoires of about 5 healthy adults to estimate repertoire size and the extent of clonotype sharing between individuals. Per donor, three plates each were used for CD4 naive and CD4 memory, two for CD8 naive, and one for CD8 memory. Each donor's leukapheresis produced roughly between about 0.85 and 10 billion PBMCs. Different laboratories and diverse techniques were used to prepare libraries and sequence TCR repertoires, to increase sequencing depth and limit assay-specific biases.

What the authors observed across the whole study: Because the study included only a small number of donors, the genetic and exposure-history diversity represented was limited. When several donors were compared, the shared fraction of clonotypes was 5% to 6.5% for naive CD4, 3% to 4% for naive CD8, 2.3% for memory CD4, and 0.4% for memory CD8. Compared with non-shared clonotypes, clonotypes shared by all four sorted-subset donors had higher generation probabilities. Pairwise subsampling led to the expectation that sequencing depth would affect the degree of clonotype sharing among donors. Sampling was restricted to blood, and TCR repertoires in tissues likely differ from the TCR repertoires found in blood. Larger estimated clonotype richness was generally found for naive subsets than for memory subsets. Incomplete sequencing was indicated by rarefaction of sorted-subset datasets, despite the large sequencing depth.

CD8 naive samples were obtained by positive selection for CCR7 among CD45RO-negative cells, yielding a CD45RA+CCR7+ population from which TemRA cells were excluded. Donors were healthy HIV-negative adults with no recently reported acute infections or vaccinations. Every donor was a Caucasian adult residing in Nashville, Tennessee, USA. Blood was collected by leukapheresis, and PBMCs were isolated by Ficoll-Histopaque density gradient centrifugation and then cryopreserved in liquid nitrogen vapor phase. Analytical flow cytometry was used to check the purity and quantity of every magnetically sorted T cell population. Genomic DNA was isolated from every sorted fraction and measured by UV absorbance on a Nanodrop 2000c. Using the deep immunoSEQ assay, TCR CDR3 regions were amplified from genomic DNA by multiplex PCR. Genomic DNA extracted from each cell subset was distributed evenly over all wells of several immunoSEQ 96-well plates, and each plate served as one replicate. For sorted subsets, around 0.2 ug of genomic DNA, equivalent to about 30,000 T cell genomes, went into each replicate PCR. Purified libraries were measured with a Qubit 3.0 fluorometer, size-checked on a Bioanalyzer 2100, and measured again with the KAPA Library Quantification kit. Each immunoSEQ 96-well plate was sequenced on its own single-read 150-cycle Illumina NextSeq 550 flow cell. The original pipeline was this. The immunoSEQ output contained only junctional sequences without quality scores, so filtering could not match that applied to full-length reads. Sequences were annotated with PyIR, a Python wrapper for IgBLAST v1.9, using IMGT germline references to assign V/J genes and CDR3. Any read was removed if the V/J assignment was weak (E-value above 1e-6), the CDR3 was missing, or the read contained stop codons, out-of-frame junctions, or ambiguous translated residues. V3J clonotypes were defined by identical inferred V gene, J gene, and CDR3 amino acid sequence. To compute the percentage overlap between repertoires, the number of shared unique clonotypes was divided by the size of the smaller repertoire. Richness of each repertoire was evaluated using RTK rarefaction, the Chao1 estimator, and Recon v2.1 estimates of unobserved clonotypes. For all TCRbeta clonotypes obtained by the gDNA method from a handful of donors, generation probabilities were computed with OLGA. TCRdb stores this immuneACCESS table with in-frame sequences only. Part of the clones is absent; in the studies checked, under half of the shortfall reflects unresolved V genes, and no reason is known for the rest. V and J calls and clone size come straight from that table; D and trimming were deduced from the DNA. The sample table contains about 680,000 clones; only one count was recorded for roughly nine tenths of them. The top ten hold 24% of the sample.

Sample: naive CD8+ T cells sorted from blood. This sample's cell subset or site label indicates: CD45RA+CCR7+. The chain is encoded by TRBV7-2 joined to TRBJ1-4, and 8 junctional nucleotides match TRBD1. The TCR was taken from a man aged 30 to 45 in good health. The DNA sequence is as follows: TGTGCCAGCAGCCCAGCGCCCAGGGGGCGGGGAAAACTGTTTTTT. Its amino acids are CASSPAPRGRGKLFF.